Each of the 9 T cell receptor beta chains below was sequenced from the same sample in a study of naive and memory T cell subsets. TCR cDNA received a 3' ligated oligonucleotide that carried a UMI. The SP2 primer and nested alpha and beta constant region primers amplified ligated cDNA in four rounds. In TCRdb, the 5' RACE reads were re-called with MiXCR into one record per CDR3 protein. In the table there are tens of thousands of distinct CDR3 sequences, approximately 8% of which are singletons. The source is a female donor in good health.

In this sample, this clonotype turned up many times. CDR3 DNA: TGTGCCAGCAGCCCAAGGACAGGGGGTGGTACTGAAGCTTTCTTT. It translates to CASSPRTGGGTEAFF. The chain carries TRBV7-6 and TRBJ1-1, with 10 positions matching TRBD1. CDR3 size: 15 residues. With V trimmed by 5 bases and J by 5 bases, 8 bases remained unmatched. Germline-derived CDR1 and CDR2 are SGHVS and FNYEAQ.

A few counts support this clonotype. The CDR3 DNA is TGTGCCAGCAGCGCGAACTATGGCTACACCTTC. Translating it yields CASSANYGYTF. This sequence joins TRBV9 and TRBJ1-2; no clear D. The germline V gene encodes CDR1 SGDLS and CDR2 YYNGEE. The length of the CDR3 is 11 residues. V was shortened by 3 bases and J by 2 bases, with 2 bases between the two germline ends.

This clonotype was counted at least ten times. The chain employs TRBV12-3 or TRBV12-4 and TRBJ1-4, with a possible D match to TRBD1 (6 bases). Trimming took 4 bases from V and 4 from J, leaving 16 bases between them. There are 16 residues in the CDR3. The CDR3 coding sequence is TGTGCCAGCAGTTCAGGACCGGGACAAATTAATGAAAAACTGTTTTTT. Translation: CASSSGPGQINEKLFF.

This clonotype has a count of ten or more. As DNA, the CDR3 is TGTGCCAGCAGTGAGTCTAGCGGGAGCACAGATACGCAGTATTTT. Translation: CASSESSGSTDTQYF. The chain has TRBV6-4 and TRBJ2-3; TRBD2 agrees at 8 bases. Germline CDR1 is MRHNA and CDR2 is SNTAGT. After removal of 3 bases from V and 0 bases from J, the junction contained 2 bases not matched to a gene. CDR3 size: 15 residues.

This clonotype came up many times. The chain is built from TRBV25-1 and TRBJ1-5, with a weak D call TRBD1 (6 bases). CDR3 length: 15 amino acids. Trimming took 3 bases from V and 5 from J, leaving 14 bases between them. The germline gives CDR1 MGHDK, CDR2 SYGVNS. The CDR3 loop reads CASSDWGRGDQPQHF. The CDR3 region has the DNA TGTGCCAGCAGTGACTGGGGGCGAGGGGATCAGCCCCAGCATTTT.

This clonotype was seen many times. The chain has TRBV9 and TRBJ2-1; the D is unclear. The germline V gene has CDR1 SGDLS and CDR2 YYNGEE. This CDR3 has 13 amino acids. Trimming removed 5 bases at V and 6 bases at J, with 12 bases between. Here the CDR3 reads CASSFDAANEQFF. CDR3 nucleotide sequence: TGTGCCAGCAGTTTCGACGCGGCCAATGAGCAGTTCTTC.

CDR3: CSATGGTGANVLTF. CDR3 DNA: TGCAGTGCTACAGGGGGGACTGGGGCCAACGTCCTGACTTTC. This chain joins TRBV20-1 and TRBJ2-6; D perhaps matches TRBD1 (7 bases). Trimming took 4 bases from V and 2 from J, leaving 9 bases between them. The CDR3 sequence is 14 residues long. The V gene's germline CDR1 is DFQATT and CDR2 SNEGSKA (reference sequence).

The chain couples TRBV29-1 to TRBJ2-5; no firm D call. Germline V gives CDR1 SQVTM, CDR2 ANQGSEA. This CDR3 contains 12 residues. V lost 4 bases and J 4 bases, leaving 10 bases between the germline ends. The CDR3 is CSVAVSSETQYF. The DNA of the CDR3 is TGCAGCGTTGCCGTCAGTTCAGAGACCCAGTACTTC. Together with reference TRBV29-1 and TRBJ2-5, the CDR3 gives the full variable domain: SAVISQKPSRDICQRGTSLTIQCQVDSQVTMMFWYRQQPGQSLTLIATANQGSEATYESGFVIDKFPISRPNLTFSTLTVSNMSPEDSSIYLCSVAVSSETQYFGPGTRLLVL.

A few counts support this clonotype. This chain's CDR3 is CASSFDRGPYNEQFF. CDR3 in DNA: TGTGCCAGCAGCTTCGACAGGGGCCCCTACAATGAGCAGTTCTTC. The chain links TRBV7-2 to TRBJ2-1; TRBD1 agrees at 8 bases. Trimming at V came to 3 bases and at J to 2 bases, leaving 3 bases not matched to a gene. The CDR3 has 15 amino acids. Germline-derived CDR1 and CDR2 are SGHTA and FQGNSA.